These 10 T cell receptor beta chains originate from one sample sequenced in a study of identical twins. TCRdb independently ran MiXCR on the 5' RACE reads; one entry per CDR3 protein. The data show 550,000 to 800,000 distinct CDR3 sequences, under 8.5% seen once. These data also formed part of another study, on yellow fever vaccine responses in identical twins.

Sequencing was carried out using PBMCs. These receptor sequences come from a young woman in good health.

Ten or more counts support this clonotype. The chain recombines TRBV19 with TRBJ2-5; D unclear. V lost 6 bases to trimming and J lost 5 bases, with 10 bases between them. The CDR3 sequence is 12 residues long. The germline V gene encodes CDR1 LNHDA and CDR2 SQIVND (reference sequence). The CDR3, as DNA: TGTGCCAGTAGCCCCAGTGCTGAGACCCAGTACTTC. The encoded protein is CASSPSAETQYF.

This clonotype was detected only a few times. This chain links TRBV4-1 with TRBJ2-3, with D possibly being TRBD2 (5 bases). V lost 4 bases and J lost 6, with 14 bases in between. The CDR3 is made up of 14 amino acids. Germline V CDR1 and CDR2: MGHRA, YSYEKL. CDR3 DNA: TGCGCCAGCAGCCCCTCTTGGGAGCGTGATACGCAGTATTTT. This gives the protein CASSPSWERDTQYF.

The table lists this clonotype with many counts. This chain links TRBV11-1 with TRBJ1-6; D gene unclear. The germline V gene encodes CDR1 SGHAT and CDR2 FQDESV (reference sequence). The CDR3 consists of 19 residues. V was trimmed by 2 bases and J by 0 bases, leaving 17 bases between them. CDR3 in amino acids: CASSLTVGRMSSYNSPLHF. Here the CDR3 DNA reads TGTGCCAGCAGCTTAACGGTCGGCAGGATGAGCTCCTATAATTCACCCCTCCACTTT.

The table lists this clonotype with a few counts. The V gene is TRBV7-3, the J gene TRBJ2-1; no reliable D call. The CDR3 has 13 residues. Germline loops: CDR1 SGHTA, CDR2 FQGTGA. The V end lost 5 bases, the J end lost 7 bases, and 12 bases lay between the germline ends. This CDR3 is CASSVGVGNEQFF. Here the CDR3 DNA reads TGTGCCAGCAGCGTTGGGGTCGGAAATGAGCAGTTCTTC. Supplemented by reference TRBV7-3 and TRBJ2-1, the full variable domain reads GAGVSQTPSNKVTEKGKYVELRCDPISGHTALYWYRQSLGQGPEFLIYFQGTGAADDSGLPNDRFFAVRPEGSVSTLKIQRTERGDSAVYLCASSVGVGNEQFFGPGTRLTVL.

The sample holds many counts of this clonotype. The rearrangement links TRBV5-1 to TRBJ1-5; D is ambiguous. V shed 4 bases and J shed 6 bases, with 20 bases lying between them. From germline, CDR1 is SGHRS and CDR2 YFSETQ. The CDR3 has 16 amino acids. The CDR3, as DNA: TGCGCCAGCAGCCCATCGCCCGGGGATGGAAGTCAGCCCCAGCATTTT. This encodes CASSPSPGDGSQPQHF.

This clonotype has just a few counts. The chain uses TRBV11-2 and TRBJ1-4, with D maybe TRBD1 (5 bases). Between the trimmed V and J ends, which lost 1 base and 4 bases, there was a span of 16 bases. The CDR3 covers 17 residues. Germline V CDR1 and CDR2: SGHAT, FQNNGV. CDR3 amino acids: CASSLGGALEGNEKLFF. The CDR3 DNA sequence: TGTGCCAGCAGCTTAGGAGGGGCCCTTGAGGGTAATGAAAAACTGTTTTTT.

The chain employs TRBV7-6 and TRBJ2-4; TRBD2 matches at 7 bases. The CDR3 has 15 residues. CDR1 is SGHVS, CDR2 FNYEAQ, per germline. With 7 bases clipped from V and 0 bases from J, the junction kept 6 bases outside the gene matches. This chain's CDR3 is CASMGGRLAKNIQYF. The CDR3 bases are TGTGCCAGCATGGGGGGGAGATTAGCCAAAAACATTCAGTACTTC.

CDR3 in amino acids: CSARQTGGRETQYF. DNA for the CDR3: TGCAGTGCTCGTCAGACAGGGGGCCGGGAGACCCAGTACTTC. This rearrangement joins TRBV20-1 to TRBJ2-5, with TRBD1 identical over 10 bases. Unmatched junction bases numbered 8, after V lost 5 bases and J lost 5 bases. From germline, CDR1 is DFQATT and CDR2 SNEGSKA (reference sequence). The CDR3 has 14 residues.

V gene TRBV10-3 combines with J gene TRBJ2-1; a possible D gene is TRBD1 (7 bases). Germline-derived CDR1 and CDR2 are ENHRY and SYGVKD. V lost 0 bases, J lost 6 bases, and 12 bases lay in between. This CDR3 contains 15 residues. CDR3 in amino acids: CAISESRQGGNEQFF. In DNA, the CDR3 is TGTGCCATCAGTGAGTCCCGGCAGGGGGGCAATGAGCAGTTCTTC.

This clonotype showed up just a few times. The chain couples TRBV12-3 or TRBV12-4 to TRBJ2-3; D ambiguous. The CDR3 has 13 residues. V gave up 8 bases and J gave up 6 bases, with 15 bases separating them. The CDR3 spells CASLSRLRDTQYF. In DNA form, the CDR3 reads TGTGCCAGCCTCTCTCGACTCAGGGATACGCAGTATTTT.